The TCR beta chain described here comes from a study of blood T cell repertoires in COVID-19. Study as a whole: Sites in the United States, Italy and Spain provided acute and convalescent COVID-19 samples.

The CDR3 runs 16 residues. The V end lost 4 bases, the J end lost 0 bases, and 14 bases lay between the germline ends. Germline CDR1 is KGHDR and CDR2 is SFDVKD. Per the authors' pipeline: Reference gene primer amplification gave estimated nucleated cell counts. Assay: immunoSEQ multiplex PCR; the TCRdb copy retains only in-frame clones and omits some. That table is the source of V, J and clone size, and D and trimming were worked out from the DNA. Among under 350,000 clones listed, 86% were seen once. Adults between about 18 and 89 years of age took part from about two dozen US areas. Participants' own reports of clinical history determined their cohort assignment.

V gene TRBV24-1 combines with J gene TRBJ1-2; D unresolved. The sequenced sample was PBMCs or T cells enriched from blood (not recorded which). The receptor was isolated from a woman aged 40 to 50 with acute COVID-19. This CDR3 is CATSDPNRSSNYGYTF. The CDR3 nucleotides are TGTGCCACCAGTGACCCTAACCGGTCCTCTAACTATGGCTACACCTTC.